This TCR beta chain was recorded in a study of T cells after yellow fever vaccination. Overall study context: SMART-Seq v4 Ultra Low Input prepared the low-cell-number fractions.

TCRdb redid the calling of the 5' RACE reads with MiXCR, one entry per CDR3 protein. The data show hundreds of thousands of distinct CDR3 sequences, roughly a sixth seen once. Germline CDR1 is DFQATT and CDR2 is SNEGSKA (reference sequence). V lost 0 bases to trimming and J lost 3 bases; unmatched junction nucleotides: 14. This CDR3 has 17 amino acids. Sequences were derived from PBMCs, sampled 4 to 5 days after the first yellow fever vaccination. This clonotype originated in a man aged 18 to 30 who received the YFV17D yellow fever vaccine. The gene calls are TRBV20-1 and TRBJ2-7; 7 bases are shared with TRBD1. The CDR3 nucleotides read TGCAGTGCTAGAGATCATATACCCCGCCAGGGGGTCTACGAGCAGTACTTC. This gives the protein CSARDHIPRQGVYEQYF.